The clone carrying this TCR beta chain was detected only a few times. The antigen remains unidentified. TCRdb ran MiXCR on the reads and lists one entry per CDR3 protein. The table records some 160,000 distinct CDR3 sequences, roughly 17% of them present only once. These data are taken from a study of T cell repertoires in cytomegalovirus infection. Study findings and constraints: The cumulative frequency of public TCR beta families identified carriers of CMV plus the relevant HLA.

This CDR3 has 15 amino acids. The V segment lost 3 bases and the J segment 8 bases; nucleotides outside the gene matches: 8. In germline, CDR1 is LNHDA, CDR2 SQIVND (reference sequence). Sequencing input: CD8+ T cells from PBMCs. The genes are TRBV19 and TRBJ2-1; the match to TRBD1 covers 9 bases. The TCR originated in a human donor in good health (CMV status not recorded). Some clones in this sample may be carry-over from other donors' samples. The CDR3 sequence is CASSMATGGWYEQFF. CDR3 bases: TGTGCCAGTAGTATGGCGACAGGGGGTTGGTATGAGCAGTTCTTC. Full variable domain (missing parts from reference TRBV19 and TRBJ2-1): DGGITQSPKYLFRKEGQNVTLSCEQNLNHDAMYWYRQDPGQGLRLIYYSQIVNDFQKGDIAEGYSVSREKKESFPLTVTSAQKNPTAFYLCASSMATGGWYEQFFGPGTRLTVL.